This passage covers 3 T cell receptor beta chains from one sample sequenced in a study of T-cell memory formation after mild COVID-19. TCRdb used MiXCR to reprocess the 5' RACE reads, holding one entry per CDR3 protein. Among under 110,000 distinct CDR3 sequences, about an eighth were seen once, and the ten largest hold around 26%. Material: PBMCs or a T cell subset sorted from them (not recorded which). Source of these receptors: an adult woman who had mild COVID-19 (a few samples of this study predate the infection). Cell type and time point are not known.

The sample holds a few counts of this clonotype. The J gene is TRBJ2-6, the V gene TRBV5-1, with a tentative D call TRBD1 (6 bases). Germline values: CDR1 SGHRS, CDR2 YFSETQ. This CDR3 comprises 17 residues. V lost 5 bases and J 1 base, leaving 16 bases between the germline ends. This CDR3 is CASRRTDPLSGANVLTF. DNA of the CDR3: TGCGCCAGCAGACGGACAGATCCTTTATCTGGGGCCAACGTCCTGACTTTC.

This clonotype was detected ten times or more. V usage is TRBV7-8 and J usage is TRBJ2-7, with D possibly being TRBD1 (6 bases). V shed 6 bases and J shed 4 bases, with 10 bases lying between them. Germline V gene sequence: CDR1 SGHVS, CDR2 FQNEAQ. The CDR3 spans 12 residues. DNA of the CDR3: TGTGCCAGCAGTCAAGGGGGTTACGAGCAGTACTTC. Translation: CASSQGGYEQYF.

The J gene is TRBJ2-5, the V gene TRBV15, with TRBD2 matching over 14 bases. The CDR3 is 15 residues long. V gave up 5 bases and J gave up 5 bases; unmatched junction bases: 4. The germline V gene encodes CDR1 LNHNV and CDR2 YYDKDF (reference sequence). CDR3 bases: TGTGCCACCAGCTCCCGGACTAGCGGGAGGGAGACCCAGTACTTC. It yields the protein CATSSRTSGRETQYF.